Below, 12 T cell receptor beta chains from the same sample are listed, as sequenced in a study of T cell changes during pregnancy in multiple sclerosis. Sequencing used immunoSEQ multiplex PCR; TCRdb keeps in-frame clones, though not all of them. This table has nearly 80,000 clones, 90% to 95% appearing once. The material was CD4+ T cells from peripheral blood mononuclear cells, obtained before pregnancy. Every receptor here comes from a female donor with multiple sclerosis, enrolled in a pregnancy study.

This clone has only a few counts. The chain is built from TRBV5-1 and TRBJ1-6, with a tentative D call TRBD1 (5 bases). The V gene lost 3 bases and the J gene lost 7 bases, with 11 bases spanning the gap. There are 14 residues in the CDR3. CDR1 and CDR2 from the germline V gene are SGHRS and YFSETQ. The CDR3 nucleotides read TGCGCCAGCAGCTCCGCAGGGCGGAATTCACCCCTCCACTTT. This translates into CASSSAGRNSPLHF. The full variable domain, with the rest looked up from reference TRBV5-1 and TRBJ1-6, is KAGVTQTPRYLIKTRGQQVTLSCSPISGHRSVSWYQQTPGQGLQFLFEYFSETQRNKGNFPGRFSGRQFSNSRSEMNVSTLELGDSALYLCASSSAGRNSPLHFGNGTRLTVT.

On this clone: The junction shows a germline mismatch at one end, possibly a read error. The chain couples TRBV5-6 to TRBJ1-2, with 9 bases lining up with TRBD1. The CDR3 has 13 residues. Germline CDR1 SGHDT, CDR2 YYEEEE. In nucleotides, the CDR3 is TGTGCCAGCAGCTTCCGGGACAGGGACCCTATTGCCTTC. Its protein product is CASSFRDRDPIAF. The variable domain in full, completed from reference TRBV5-6 and TRBJ1-2, reads DAGVTQSPTHLIKTRGQQVTLRCSPKSGHDTVSWYQQALGQGPQFIFQYYEEEERQRGNFPDRFSGHQFPNYSSELNVNALLLGDSALYLCASSFRDRDPIAFGSGTRLTVV.

This chain joins TRBV5-1 and TRBJ2-1; D is undetermined. CDR1 is SGHRS and CDR2 is YFSETQ in the germline V gene. This CDR3 is 11 amino acids long. V was shortened by 0 bases and J by 9 bases, with 4 bases between the two germline ends. CDR3 sequence: CASSLESEQFF. The CDR3 nucleotides read TGCGCCAGCAGCTTGGAGAGTGAGCAGTTCTTC.

The rearrangement links TRBV7-9 to TRBJ2-1; TRBD1 agrees at 10 bases. The V segment lost 5 bases and the J segment 8 bases; nucleotides outside the gene matches: 9. The CDR3 totals 15 residues. Germline values: CDR1 SEHNR, CDR2 FQNEAQ (reference sequence). CDR3 sequence (DNA): TGTGCCAGCAGCCTCCAGGACAGGGGGATAGATGAGCAGTTCTTC. This encodes CASSLQDRGIDEQFF. The full variable domain, its missing parts supplied by reference TRBV7-9 and TRBJ2-1, is DTGVSQNPRHKITKRGQNVTFRCDPISEHNRLYWYRQTLGQGPEFLTYFQNEAQLEKSRLLSDRFSAERPKGSFSTLEIQRTEQGDSAMYLCASSLQDRGIDEQFFGPGTRLTVL.

The sample holds one count of this clone. The CDR3 loop reads CASSLTGTENYGYTF. Here the CDR3 DNA reads TGTGCCAGTAGTCTGACGGGGACAGAAAACTATGGCTACACCTTC. The genes are TRBV19 and TRBJ1-2, with 7 bases aligning to TRBD1. The CDR3 contains 15 residues. Germline lookup yields CDR1 LNHDA and CDR2 SQIVND (reference sequence). With 5 bases clipped from V and 2 bases from J, the junction kept 8 bases outside the gene matches. The variable domain in full, completed from reference TRBV19 and TRBJ1-2, reads DGGITQSPKYLFRKEGQNVTLSCEQNLNHDAMYWYRQDPGQGLRLIYYSQIVNDFQKGDIAEGYSVSREKKESFPLTVTSAQKNPTAFYLCASSLTGTENYGYTFGSGTRLTVV.

J is TRBJ2-2 and V is TRBV7-6; 8 nucleotides align to TRBD2. The CDR3 runs to 16 residues. The germline V gene has CDR1 SGHVS and CDR2 FNYEAQ. V dropped 4 bases and J dropped 2; count of bases not matched to a gene: 6. The CDR3 is CASSSGAGGNTGELFF. CDR3 in DNA: TGTGCCAGCAGCTCTGGTGCGGGGGGTAACACCGGGGAGCTGTTTTTT.

The chain is built from TRBV27 and TRBJ2-7; 9 bases align to TRBD2. This CDR3 is 18 amino acids long. Germline V gene lookup returns CDR1 MNHEY and CDR2 SMNVEV (reference sequence). Trimming took 5 bases from V and 5 from J; bases not matched to a gene: 19. The CDR3 here is CASSLYGLGGGRAHEQYF. The CDR3 nucleotides are TGTGCCAGCAGTCTTTATGGGCTGGGAGGCGGGAGGGCCCACGAGCAGTACTTC.

The genes are TRBV6-5 and TRBJ1-2, with 10 bases matching TRBD1. There are 13 residues in the CDR3. The germline CDR1 and CDR2 sequences are MNHEY and SVGAGI. With V trimmed by 6 bases and J by 4 bases, 2 bases remained unmatched. CDR3: CASSWTGGYGYTF. CDR3 nucleotide sequence: TGTGCCAGCAGCTGGACAGGGGGCTATGGCTACACCTTC.

The V gene is TRBV15, the J gene TRBJ2-2; 8 bases are a match to TRBD1. The CDR3 has 18 residues. The germline gives CDR1 LNHNV, CDR2 YYDKDF (reference sequence). The J segment lost 3 bases and the V segment lost 3 bases, leaving 12 bases of the junction unmatched. The CDR3 DNA reads TGTGCCACCAGCAGTTACGTCGGGACAGGTCTGGACACCGGGGAGCTGTTTTTT. Its translation is CATSSYVGTGLDTGELFF.

V usage is TRBV9 and J usage is TRBJ2-7; 8 nucleotides align to TRBD1. This CDR3 has 14 amino acids. V dropped 0 bases and J dropped 2; count of bases not matched to a gene: 1. Germline V gives CDR1 SGDLS, CDR2 YYNGEE. CDR3 coding DNA: TGTGCCAGCAGCGTAGCGACAGGGGCCTACGAGCAGTACTTC. It translates to CASSVATGAYEQYF.

The gene calls are TRBV15 and TRBJ2-3, with D unresolved. The CDR3 is made up of 13 amino acids. V was pared by 0 bases and J by 8 bases, with 9 bases between. CDR1 and CDR2 from the germline V gene are LNHNV and YYDKDF (reference sequence). The CDR3 region is CATSRDKLSTQYF. DNA for the CDR3: TGTGCCACCAGCAGAGATAAGCTTTCTACGCAGTATTTT.

This chain connects TRBV5-8 to TRBJ2-7, with TRBD1 identical over 9 bases. The CDR3 runs to 13 residues. V dropped 2 bases and J dropped 6; count of bases not matched to a gene: 3. Germline V lookup: CDR1 SGHTS, CDR2 YDEGEE. The DNA of the CDR3 is TGTGCCAGCAGCTTTAACAGGGGGCGCGAGCAGTACTTC. This gives the protein CASSFNRGREQYF.